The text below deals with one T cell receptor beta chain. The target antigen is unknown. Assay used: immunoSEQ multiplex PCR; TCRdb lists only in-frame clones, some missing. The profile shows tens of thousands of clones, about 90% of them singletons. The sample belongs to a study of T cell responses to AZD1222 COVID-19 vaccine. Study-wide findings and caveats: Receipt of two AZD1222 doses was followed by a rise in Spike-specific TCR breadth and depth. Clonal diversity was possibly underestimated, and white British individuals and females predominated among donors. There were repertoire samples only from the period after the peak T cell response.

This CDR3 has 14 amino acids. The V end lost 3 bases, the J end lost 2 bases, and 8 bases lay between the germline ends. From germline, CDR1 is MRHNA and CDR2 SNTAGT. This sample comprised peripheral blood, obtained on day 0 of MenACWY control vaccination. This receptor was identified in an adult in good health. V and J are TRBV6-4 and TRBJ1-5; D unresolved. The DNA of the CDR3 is TGTGCCAGCAGTGAACGGTACGGCAATCAGCCCCAGCATTTT. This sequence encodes CASSERYGNQPQHF.